This note documents a single T cell receptor (beta chain) sequence. Its specificity is unknown. The data are from a study of PD-L1 blockade in urothelial cancer. Looking at the study overall: Blood drawn 3 weeks (second dose) and 6 weeks after treatment start was analyzed. Overall study results and limits: Below-median pretreatment blood TCR clonality was a predictor of better survival.

Stated time point: peripheral blood 6 weeks after treatment start. CDR3 length: 14 residues. The V segment lost 1 base and the J segment 6 bases; nucleotides outside the gene matches: 2. Germline CDR1 reads SGHAT; CDR2 reads FQNNGV. The protocol was immunoSEQ multiplex PCR, while the TCRdb copy is restricted to in-frame clones and leaves out a portion. Found here are over 100,000 clones, approximately 90% of them singletons; the top ten hold more than 3%. The receptor comes from a man in his 60s with urothelial cancer. V gene TRBV11-2 combines with J gene TRBJ2-1, with TRBD2 matching 8 bases. The source was PBMCs, collected around atezolizumab (anti-PD-L1) treatment. The CDR3 region is CASSLGTSINEQFF. The CDR3 DNA reads as TGTGCCAGCAGCTTAGGGACTAGCATCAATGAGCAGTTCTTC.